This T cell receptor beta chain is drawn from a study of CXCR3-negative and CXCR3-positive naive CD8 T cells. Study-wide context: Around 140 million TRB reads were obtained overall (about 1.5 +/- 0.3 million per library).

Libraries were UMI-labeled 5' RACE TRB cDNA. TCRdb re-called the 5' RACE reads and shows each CDR3 protein once, DNA omitted. The sample holds 40,000 to 45,000 distinct CDR3 sequences. Notes on the study in general: Fresh PBMCs served for most assays, and CXCR3 expression fell partially after cryopreservation. Memory CD8+ cells showed much lower diversity, while both naive subsets displayed comparably high diversity. CXCR3-positive naive cells had TRB CDR3s that were more hydrophobic than CXCR3-negative naive cells had.

On this clonotype itself: Its target is not known.

The CDR3 has 14 amino acids. Germline V gives CDR1 SGHTA, CDR2 FQGNSA. Sequencing used naive CXCR3- CD8+ T cells from blood. The sample's subset: CD45RO-CCR7+CD27+CD95- naive CD8+ T cells lacking CXCR3 (TNR3-). This clonotype was obtained from a human donor in good health. Some clones in this sample may be carry-over from other donors' samples. V usage is TRBV7-2 and J usage is TRBJ2-7; TCRdb proposes TRBD1, but this gene call is untestable without DNA. This chain's CDR3 is CASSRRTLDYEQYF.